The 23 T cell receptor beta chains below come from one sample, sequenced in a study of CD8 T cells in Susac syndrome. Reverse transcription of roughly 0.45 to 1 ug RNA was performed with random hexamers. One entry per CDR3 protein results from TCRdb running MiXCR on the immunoSEQ multiplex PCR reads. The data show about 210,000 distinct CDR3 sequences, 95% seen once. Sequenced material: CD4+ T cells from PBMCs. The receptors derive from a human donor with multiple sclerosis.

The gene calls are TRBV2 and TRBJ2-3, with 7 bases aligning to TRBD1. With V trimmed by 1 base and J by 0 bases, 4 bases remained unmatched. This CDR3 comprises 16 residues. From germline, CDR1 is SNHLY and CDR2 FYNNEI. The CDR3, as DNA: TGTGCCAGCAGTGAAGGGGCAGGGGGAAGCACAGATACGCAGTATTTT. This gives the protein CASSEGAGGSTDTQYF.

The J gene is TRBJ1-1, the V gene TRBV29-1; 9 positions match TRBD1. Germline V CDR1 and CDR2: SQVTM, ANQGSEA. The CDR3 length is 15 residues. The J segment lost 0 bases and the V segment lost 8 bases, leaving 10 bases of the junction unmatched. CDR3 bases: TGCAGCTACCGGGACAGGGAATTCATGAACACTGAAGCTTTCTTT. It translates to CSYRDREFMNTEAFF. Drawing the rest from reference TRBV29-1 and TRBJ1-1, the complete variable domain is SAVISQKPSRDICQRGTSLTIQCQVDSQVTMMFWYRQQPGQSLTLIATANQGSEATYESGFVIDKFPISRPNLTFSTLTVSNMSPEDSSIYLCSYRDREFMNTEAFFGQGTRLTVV.

This chain uses TRBV2 with TRBJ2-1, with 7 bases that match TRBD2. From germline, CDR1 is SNHLY and CDR2 FYNNEI. V shed 2 bases, J shed 15 bases, and the junction held 10 bases outside the gene matches. The CDR3 spans 13 residues. CDR3: CASSEREGGGRFF. The DNA of the CDR3 is TGTGCCAGCAGTGAACGCGAGGGCGGGGGAAGGTTCTTC.

This chain connects TRBV29-1 to TRBJ1-1; maybe TRBD1 (6 bases). V was clipped by 7 bases and J by 7 bases, with 16 bases between them. This CDR3 region has 12 residues. The V gene's germline CDR1 is SQVTM and CDR2 ANQGSEA. DNA for the CDR3: TGCAGCGCCTGGACAGACGAACATGAAGCTTTCTTT. Encoded protein: CSAWTDEHEAFF.

The chain has TRBV10-2 and TRBJ1-5; D remains ambiguous. The CDR3 totals 14 residues. Trimming stripped 9 bases from V and 2 bases from J, with 14 bases between. Germline CDR1 is WSHSY and CDR2 is SAAADI. The CDR3 DNA follows: TGCGCCAGTGAGAAGGGTACGGGCAATCAGCCCCAGCATTTT. Protein sequence: CASEKGTGNQPQHF.

V and J are TRBV5-4 and TRBJ2-5; 9 bases are a match to TRBD2. Germline lookup yields CDR1 SGHNT and CDR2 YYREEE (reference sequence). J gave up 2 bases and V 0 bases, and 5 bases lay outside the gene matches. This CDR3 comprises 16 residues. CDR3 nucleotides: TGTGCCAGCAGCTTGGCCCCAGCGGGGGGACAAGAGACCCAGTACTTC. Its translation: CASSLAPAGGQETQYF.

This clonotype was detected once. The V gene is TRBV18, the J gene TRBJ1-1; no definite D call. Trimming left V 2 bases short and J 4 bases short, with 8 bases between. CDR1 is KGHSH, CDR2 LQKENI, per germline. The CDR3 is 13 residues long. This CDR3 is CASSPAASTEAFF. The DNA of the CDR3 is TGTGCCAGCTCACCAGCGGCGAGCACTGAAGCTTTCTTT.

The chain links TRBV4-1 to TRBJ2-7, with 8 bases aligning to TRBD2. The J segment lost 5 bases and the V segment lost 1 base, leaving 7 bases of the junction unmatched. The CDR3 totals 15 residues. The germline CDR1 and CDR2 sequences are MGHRA and YSYEKL. In DNA, the CDR3 is TGCGCCAGCAGCCAAGCCGGGACTAGTGGCCACGAGCAGTACTTC. It is translated as CASSQAGTSGHEQYF.

The gene calls are TRBV27 and TRBJ2-1; TRBD1 matches 7 bases. The length of the CDR3 is 15 residues. The J segment lost 3 bases and the V segment lost 8 bases, leaving 10 bases of the junction unmatched. CDR1 MNHEY and CDR2 SMNVEV come from the germline V gene (reference sequence). Written as DNA, the CDR3 is TGTGCCAGCGCCGGGACAGTCGGGAACTACAATGAGCAGTTCTTC. Protein sequence: CASAGTVGNYNEQFF.

The chain couples TRBV12-3 or TRBV12-4 to TRBJ2-5; 9 bases agree with TRBD1. The V gene end was trimmed by 3 bases and the J gene end by 5 bases; junction bases not matched to a gene: 7. There are 15 residues in the CDR3. The CDR3 DNA follows: TGTGCCAGCAGTTTGGGACAGGGAGGAAGGGAGACCCAGTACTTC. Its translation: CASSLGQGGRETQYF.

J is TRBJ2-3 and V is TRBV6-1; TRBD2 aligns across 7 bases. Germline-derived CDR1 and CDR2 are MNHNS and SASEGT. V was clipped by 1 base and J by 0 bases; unmatched bases: 4. CDR3 size: 16 residues. The CDR3 spells CASSEGRGLSTDTQYF. The CDR3 nucleotides read TGTGCCAGCAGTGAAGGGAGGGGACTAAGCACAGATACGCAGTATTTT.

The rearrangement uses TRBV2 and TRBJ2-1, with D perhaps TRBD2 (6 bases). Trimming removed 6 bases from V and 12 bases from J, with 21 bases in between. Germline loops: CDR1 SNHLY, CDR2 FYNNEI. The CDR3 is 14 amino acids. CDR3 sequence: CASRPDYSSIVQFF. Here the CDR3 DNA reads TGTGCCAGCAGGCCGGACTATTCCTCAATTGTGCAGTTCTTC.

In its sample, this clonotype was seen once. The rearrangement links TRBV21-1 to TRBJ1-5. TRBV21-1 is a pseudogene segment. This CDR3 spans 16 amino acids. The CDR3 protein is CASSSPPRGHNQPQHF. The CDR3 nucleotides read TGTGCCAGCAGCAGCCCGCCGAGGGGCCACAATCAGCCCCAGCATTTT.

The chain links TRBV7-9 to TRBJ1-2, with 8 bases matching TRBD1. This CDR3 spans 16 amino acids. CDR1 and CDR2 from the germline V gene are SEHNR and FQNEAQ (reference sequence). Germline trimming cut 4 bases from V and 3 bases from J; bases unmatched to any gene: 10. The CDR3 sequence: CASSSWTGQDDYGYTF. CDR3 nucleotide sequence: TGTGCCAGCAGCTCTTGGACAGGGCAGGATGACTATGGCTACACCTTC.

This chain uses TRBV30 with TRBJ2-7; 7 bases map to TRBD1. The length of the CDR3 is 16 residues. Germline V gene lookup returns CDR1 GTSNPN and CDR2 SVGIG (reference sequence). Trimming at V came to 2 bases and at J to 5 bases, leaving 15 bases not matched to a gene. The CDR3 sequence: CAWSRQTGRLVNEQYF. The CDR3 nucleotides read TGTGCCTGGAGTCGGCAGACAGGGCGCCTTGTGAACGAGCAGTACTTC.

This clonotype was recorded once. The chain recombines TRBV7-2 with TRBJ1-1; unclear D gene. V shed 1 base and J shed 6 bases, with 15 bases lying between them. Germline CDR1 is SGHTA and CDR2 is FQGNSA. CDR3 length equals 15 residues. CDR3 sequence: CASSLVSIRVSEAFF. The CDR3 nucleotides are TGTGCCAGCAGCTTAGTGAGTATCCGGGTCTCTGAAGCTTTCTTT.

This chain connects TRBV5-1 to TRBJ2-6; D possibly corresponds to TRBD2 (6 bases). With 5 bases removed from V and 1 base from J, the gap between germline ends came to 10 bases. CDR1 and CDR2 (germline): SGHRS, YFSETQ. The CDR3 consists of 15 residues. CDR3 sequence (DNA): TGCGCCAGCAGAGTCGCGGGGTCTGGGGCCAACGTCCTGACTTTC. Protein: CASRVAGSGANVLTF.

The chain carries TRBV7-9 and TRBJ1-3; TRBD1 matches 7 bases. Trimming cost V 4 bases and J 3 bases; bases outside gene matches: 9. This CDR3 region has 16 residues. Germline V gene sequence: CDR1 SEHNR, CDR2 FQNEAQ (reference sequence). The chain's CDR3 is CASSSMEGAHGNTIYF. The CDR3 nucleotides read TGTGCCAGCAGCTCGATGGAGGGGGCTCATGGAAACACCATATATTTT.

The J gene is TRBJ2-7, the V gene TRBV4-2, with 7 positions matching TRBD2. This CDR3 spans 16 amino acids. Losses at the gene ends were 1 base for V and 3 bases for J; bases not matched to a gene: 9. Per germline, CDR1 LGHNA and CDR2 YNFKEQ. CDR3 in amino acids: CASSQAIAGPDYEQYF. The DNA for the CDR3 is TGTGCCAGCAGCCAAGCTATAGCGGGCCCTGACTACGAGCAGTACTTC.

The chain joins TRBV7-9 to TRBJ1-2, with TRBD1 identical over 8 bases. The length of the CDR3 is 14 residues. J was trimmed by 6 bases and V by 5 bases; bases with no gene match: 8. Looked up from germline, CDR1 is SEHNR and CDR2 is FQNEAQ (reference sequence). CDR3 sequence (DNA): TGTGCCAGCAGCCCGCGGACAGGGCAACATGGCTACACCTTC. As protein: CASSPRTGQHGYTF.

V is TRBV20-1 and J is TRBJ2-1, with 9 bases that match TRBD1. V shed 3 bases and J 15 bases; nucleotides not matched to a gene: 6. From germline, CDR1 is DFQATT and CDR2 SNEGSKA (reference sequence). The CDR3 is 11 residues long. The chain's CDR3 is CSASNTGGLFF. In nucleotides, the CDR3 is TGCAGTGCTAGTAATACAGGGGGCCTGTTCTTC.

The J gene is TRBJ2-1, the V gene TRBV7-9, with D tentatively TRBD2 (5 bases). The V end lost 3 bases, the J end lost 6 bases, and 18 bases lay between the germline ends. Germline V gene sequence: CDR1 SEHNR, CDR2 FQNEAQ (reference sequence). The CDR3 contains 16 residues. The CDR3 protein is CASSLGGSGKLNEQFF. The CDR3, as DNA: TGTGCCAGCAGCTTGGGCGGATCGGGGAAACTCAATGAGCAGTTCTTC.

The chain recombines TRBV9 with TRBJ2-1, with D possibly called TRBD1 or TRBD2 (5 bases each). Deletions cut 7 bases from V and 7 bases from J, with 15 bases between. The length of the CDR3 is 13 residues. The germline gives CDR1 SGDLS, CDR2 YYNGEE. The CDR3 region is CASEGPLRNEQFF. CDR3 nucleotide sequence: TGTGCCAGCGAGGGACCGCTGCGAAATGAGCAGTTCTTC.